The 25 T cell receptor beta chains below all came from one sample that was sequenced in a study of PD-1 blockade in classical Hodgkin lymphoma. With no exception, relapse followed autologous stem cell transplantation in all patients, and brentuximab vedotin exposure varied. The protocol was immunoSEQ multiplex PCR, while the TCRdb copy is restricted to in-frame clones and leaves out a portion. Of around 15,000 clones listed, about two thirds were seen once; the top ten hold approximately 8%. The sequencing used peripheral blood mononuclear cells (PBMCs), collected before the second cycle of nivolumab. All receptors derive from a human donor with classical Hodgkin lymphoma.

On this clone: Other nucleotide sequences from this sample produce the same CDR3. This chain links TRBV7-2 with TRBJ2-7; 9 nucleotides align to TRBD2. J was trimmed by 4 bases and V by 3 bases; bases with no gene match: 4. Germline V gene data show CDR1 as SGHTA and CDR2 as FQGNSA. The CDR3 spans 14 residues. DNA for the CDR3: TGTGCCAGCAGCTTGCGGGAGGGTTCTTACGAGCAGTACTTC. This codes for CASSLREGSYEQYF.

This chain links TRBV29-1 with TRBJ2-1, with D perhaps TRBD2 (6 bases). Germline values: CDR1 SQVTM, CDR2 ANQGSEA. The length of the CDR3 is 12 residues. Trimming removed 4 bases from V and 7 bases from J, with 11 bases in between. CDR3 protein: CSVGTSTNEQFF. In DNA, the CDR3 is TGCAGCGTTGGCACTAGCACGAATGAGCAGTTCTTC.

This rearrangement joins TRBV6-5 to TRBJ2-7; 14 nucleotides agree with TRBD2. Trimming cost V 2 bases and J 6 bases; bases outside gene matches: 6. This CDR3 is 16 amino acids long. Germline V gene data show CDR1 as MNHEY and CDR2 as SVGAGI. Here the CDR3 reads CASSYGLGTSGSEQYF. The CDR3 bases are TGTGCCAGCAGTTACGGTTTGGGGACTAGCGGGAGCGAGCAGTACTTC.

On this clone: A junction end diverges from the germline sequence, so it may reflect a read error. The CDR3 is CASSAYGTGREEAQYF. The CDR3 DNA follows: TGTGCCAGCAGCGCATACGGGACAGGGAGGGAAGAGGCCCAGTACTTC. The chain is built from TRBV9 and TRBJ2-5; 9 positions match TRBD1. The CDR3 covers 16 residues. Germline V gene sequence: CDR1 SGDLS, CDR2 YYNGEE.

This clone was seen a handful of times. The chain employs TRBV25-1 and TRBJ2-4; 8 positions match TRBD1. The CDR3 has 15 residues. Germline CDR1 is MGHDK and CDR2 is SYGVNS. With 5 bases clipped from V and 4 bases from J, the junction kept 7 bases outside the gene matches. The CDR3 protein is CASSMTGDRKNIQYF. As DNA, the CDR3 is TGTGCCAGCAGTATGACAGGGGATCGTAAAAACATTCAGTACTTC.

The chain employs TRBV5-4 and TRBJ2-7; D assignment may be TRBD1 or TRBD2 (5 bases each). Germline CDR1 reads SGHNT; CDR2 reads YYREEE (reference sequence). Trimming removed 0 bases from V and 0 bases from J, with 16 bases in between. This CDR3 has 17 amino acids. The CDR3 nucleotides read TGTGCCAGCAGCTTGGGATGGGAGCAGGGACCCTCCTACGAGCAGTACTTC. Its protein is CASSLGWEQGPSYEQYF.

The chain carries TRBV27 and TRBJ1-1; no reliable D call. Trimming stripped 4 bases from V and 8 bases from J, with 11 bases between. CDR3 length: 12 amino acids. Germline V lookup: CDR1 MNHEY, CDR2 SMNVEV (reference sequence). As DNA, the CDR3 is TGTGCCAGCAGTTCCCCGGGAGCCGAAGCTTTCTTT. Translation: CASSSPGAEAFF.

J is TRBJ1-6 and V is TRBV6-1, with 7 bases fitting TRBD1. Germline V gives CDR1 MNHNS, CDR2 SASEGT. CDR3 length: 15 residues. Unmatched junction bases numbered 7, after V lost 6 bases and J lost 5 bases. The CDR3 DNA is TGTGCCAGCAGGTTACAGGGGAGAGATAATTCACCCCTCCACTTT. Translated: CASRLQGRDNSPLHF.

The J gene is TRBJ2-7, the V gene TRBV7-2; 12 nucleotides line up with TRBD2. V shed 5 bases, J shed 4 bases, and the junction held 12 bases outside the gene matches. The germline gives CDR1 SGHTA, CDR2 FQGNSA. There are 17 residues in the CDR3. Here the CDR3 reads CASSPKRLAGVIYEQYF. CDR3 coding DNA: TGTGCCAGCAGCCCGAAGCGACTAGCGGGAGTTATATACGAGCAGTACTTC.

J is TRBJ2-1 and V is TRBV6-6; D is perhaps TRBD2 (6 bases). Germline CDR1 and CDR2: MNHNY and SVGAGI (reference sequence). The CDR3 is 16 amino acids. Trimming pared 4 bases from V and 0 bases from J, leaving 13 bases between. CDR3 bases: TGTGCCAGCAGTTCCGGGACTCTAGGCTCCTACAATGAGCAGTTCTTC. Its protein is CASSSGTLGSYNEQFF.

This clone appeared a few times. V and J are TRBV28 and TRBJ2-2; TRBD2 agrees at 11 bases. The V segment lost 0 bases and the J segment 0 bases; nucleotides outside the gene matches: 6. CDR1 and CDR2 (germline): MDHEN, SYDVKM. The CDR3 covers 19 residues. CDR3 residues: CASSLWTSGALTNTGELFF. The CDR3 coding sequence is TGTGCCAGCAGTTTATGGACTAGCGGGGCACTGACGAACACCGGGGAGCTGTTTTTT.

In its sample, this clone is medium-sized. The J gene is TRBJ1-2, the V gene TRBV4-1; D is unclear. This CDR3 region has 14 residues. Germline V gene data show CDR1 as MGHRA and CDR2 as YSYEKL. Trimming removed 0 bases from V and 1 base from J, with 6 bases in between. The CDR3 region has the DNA TGCGCCAGCAGCCAAGATGAGCTTAACTATGGCTACACCTTC. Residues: CASSQDELNYGYTF.

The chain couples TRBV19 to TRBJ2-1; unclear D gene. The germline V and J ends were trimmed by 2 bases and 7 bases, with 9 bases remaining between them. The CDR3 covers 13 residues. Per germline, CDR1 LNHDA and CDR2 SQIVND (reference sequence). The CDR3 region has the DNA TGTGCCAGTAGTATAACCCGCAAGAATGAGCAGTTCTTC. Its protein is CASSITRKNEQFF. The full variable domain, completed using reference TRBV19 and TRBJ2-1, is DGGITQSPKYLFRKEGQNVTLSCEQNLNHDAMYWYRQDPGQGLRLIYYSQIVNDFQKGDIAEGYSVSREKKESFPLTVTSAQKNPTAFYLCASSITRKNEQFFGPGTRLTVL.

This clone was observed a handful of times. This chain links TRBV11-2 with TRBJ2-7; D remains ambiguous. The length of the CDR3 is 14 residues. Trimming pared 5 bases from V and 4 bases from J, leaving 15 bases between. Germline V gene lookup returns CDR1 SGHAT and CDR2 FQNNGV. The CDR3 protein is CASSLGSPGYEQYF. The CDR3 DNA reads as TGTGCCAGCAGCCTCGGATCCCCTGGGTACGAGCAGTACTTC.

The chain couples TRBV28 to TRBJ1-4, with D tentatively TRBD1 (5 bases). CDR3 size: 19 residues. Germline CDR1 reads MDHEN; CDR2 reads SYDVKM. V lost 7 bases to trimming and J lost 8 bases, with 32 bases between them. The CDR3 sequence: CASKKGSRGTSSSGEKLFF. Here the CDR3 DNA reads TGTGCCAGCAAAAAAGGGTCGCGGGGAACAAGCTCCTCAGGGGAAAAACTGTTTTTT.

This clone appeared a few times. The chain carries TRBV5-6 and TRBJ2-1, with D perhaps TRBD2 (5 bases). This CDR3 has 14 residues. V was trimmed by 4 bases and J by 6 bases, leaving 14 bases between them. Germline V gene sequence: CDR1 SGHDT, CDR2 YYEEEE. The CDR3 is CASSPGGPFNEQFF. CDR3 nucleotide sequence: TGTGCCAGCAGCCCCGGAGGACCCTTCAATGAGCAGTTCTTC.

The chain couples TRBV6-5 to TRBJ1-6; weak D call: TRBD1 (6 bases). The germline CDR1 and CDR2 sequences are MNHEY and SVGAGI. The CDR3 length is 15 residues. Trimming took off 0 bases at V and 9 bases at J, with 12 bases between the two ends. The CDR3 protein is CASSYSSQGPSPLHF. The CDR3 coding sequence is TGTGCCAGCAGTTACTCTTCCCAGGGGCCTTCACCCCTCCACTTT.

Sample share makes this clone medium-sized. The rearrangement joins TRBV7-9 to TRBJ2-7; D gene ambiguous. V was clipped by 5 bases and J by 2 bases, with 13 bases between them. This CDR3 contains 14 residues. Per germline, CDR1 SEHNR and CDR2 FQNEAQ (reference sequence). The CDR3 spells CASSQPFDAYEQYF. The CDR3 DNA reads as TGTGCCAGCAGCCAACCCTTCGACGCCTACGAGCAGTACTTC.

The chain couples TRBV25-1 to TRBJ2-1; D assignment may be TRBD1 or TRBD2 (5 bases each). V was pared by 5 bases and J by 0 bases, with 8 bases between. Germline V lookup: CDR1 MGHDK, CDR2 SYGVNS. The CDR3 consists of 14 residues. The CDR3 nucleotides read TGTGCCAGCAGTCGGGGCCGCTCCTACAATGAGCAGTTCTTC. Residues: CASSRGRSYNEQFF.

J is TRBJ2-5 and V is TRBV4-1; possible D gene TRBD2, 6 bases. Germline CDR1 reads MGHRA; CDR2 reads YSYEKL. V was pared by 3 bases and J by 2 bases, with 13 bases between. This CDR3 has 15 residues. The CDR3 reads CASSQRRGEQETQYF. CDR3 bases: TGCGCCAGCAGCCAGCGTCGCGGGGAGCAAGAGACCCAGTACTTC.

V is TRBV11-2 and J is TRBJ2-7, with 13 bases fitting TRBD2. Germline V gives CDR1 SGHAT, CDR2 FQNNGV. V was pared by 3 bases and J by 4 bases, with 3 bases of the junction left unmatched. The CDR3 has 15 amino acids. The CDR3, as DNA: TGTGCCAGCAGCTTCGGGACTAGCGGGATTTACGAGCAGTACTTC. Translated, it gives CASSFGTSGIYEQYF.

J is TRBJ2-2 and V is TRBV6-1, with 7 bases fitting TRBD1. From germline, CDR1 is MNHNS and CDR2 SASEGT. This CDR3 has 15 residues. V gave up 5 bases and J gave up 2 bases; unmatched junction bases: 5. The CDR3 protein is CASSFGTANTGELFF. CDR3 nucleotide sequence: TGTGCCAGCAGTTTCGGGACAGCTAACACCGGGGAGCTGTTTTTT.

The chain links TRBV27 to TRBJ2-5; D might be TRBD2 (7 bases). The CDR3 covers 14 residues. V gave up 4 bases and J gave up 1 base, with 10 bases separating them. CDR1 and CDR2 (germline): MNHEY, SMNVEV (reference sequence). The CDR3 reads CASSWGGPQETQYF. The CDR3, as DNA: TGTGCCAGCAGTTGGGGGGGGCCCCAAGAGACCCAGTACTTC.

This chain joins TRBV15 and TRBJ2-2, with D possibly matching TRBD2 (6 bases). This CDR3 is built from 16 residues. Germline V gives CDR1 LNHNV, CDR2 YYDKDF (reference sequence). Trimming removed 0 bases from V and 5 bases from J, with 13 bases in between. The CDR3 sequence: CATSRDGEVLTGELFF. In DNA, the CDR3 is TGTGCCACCAGCAGAGATGGGGAGGTGCTAACCGGGGAGCTGTTTTTT.

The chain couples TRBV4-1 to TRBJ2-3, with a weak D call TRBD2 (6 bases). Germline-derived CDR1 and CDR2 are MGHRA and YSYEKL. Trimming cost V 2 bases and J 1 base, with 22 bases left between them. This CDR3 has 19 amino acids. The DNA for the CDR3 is TGCGCCAGCAGCCAATTCCTAGCGAGATACCCTAGTGGCACAGATACGCAGTATTTT. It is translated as CASSQFLARYPSGTDTQYF.